Below, one T cell receptor (beta chain) is given with its context. This specimen belongs to a study of identical twins. One entry per CDR3 protein, called by TCRdb with MiXCR from the 5' RACE reads. Among about 690,000 distinct CDR3 sequences listed, approximately 22% were seen once. Separately, the same data were catalogued under a study of T cells expressing NK-cell markers.

The receptor was isolated from a young woman in good health. Material for sequencing was PBMCs.

The CDR3 spells CASSSGGTRETQYF. The CDR3 nucleotides are TGTGCCAGCAGCTCCGGCGGGACCCGAGAGACCCAGTACTTC. The chain links TRBV7-7 to TRBJ2-5; D possibly corresponds to TRBD2 (6 bases). The CDR3 has 14 residues. CDR1 and CDR2 from the germline V gene are SSHAT and FNYEAQ (reference sequence). V lost 4 bases to trimming and J lost 4 bases, with 13 bases between them.